The clone carrying this TCR beta chain occurred many times. Its antigen is not identified. TCRdb analysed the 5' RACE reads with MiXCR anew, one entry per CDR3 protein. Here the sample spans 110,000 to 150,000 distinct CDR3 sequences, 6.5% to 8.5% being singletons. This sample is part of a study of CD8 T cells in ankylosing spondylitis. General study findings and limits: Both synovial fluid and blood in reactive arthritis had previously been reported to carry some motif variants.

The trim removed 1 base at V and 2 bases at J, leaving 1 base unmatched. This CDR3 comprises 15 residues. Germline V gene sequence: CDR1 SGHAT, CDR2 FQNNGV. The sequencing input was synovial fluid, either unsorted or a sorted T cell fraction (not recorded which). The chain joins TRBV11-2 to TRBJ2-7, with TRBD1 identical over 11 bases. The TCR sequence derives from a male donor with ankylosing spondylitis. The CDR3 loop reads CASSLVGQGAYEQYF. Here the CDR3 DNA reads TGTGCCAGCAGCTTAGTGGGACAGGGGGCCTACGAGCAGTACTTC. The full variable domain, rest sourced from reference TRBV11-2 and TRBJ2-7, is EAGVAQSPRYKIIEKRQSVAFWCNPISGHATLYWYQQILGQGPKLLIQFQNNGVVDDSQLPKDRFSAERLKGVDSTLKIQPAKLEDSAVYLCASSLVGQGAYEQYFGPGTRLTVT.